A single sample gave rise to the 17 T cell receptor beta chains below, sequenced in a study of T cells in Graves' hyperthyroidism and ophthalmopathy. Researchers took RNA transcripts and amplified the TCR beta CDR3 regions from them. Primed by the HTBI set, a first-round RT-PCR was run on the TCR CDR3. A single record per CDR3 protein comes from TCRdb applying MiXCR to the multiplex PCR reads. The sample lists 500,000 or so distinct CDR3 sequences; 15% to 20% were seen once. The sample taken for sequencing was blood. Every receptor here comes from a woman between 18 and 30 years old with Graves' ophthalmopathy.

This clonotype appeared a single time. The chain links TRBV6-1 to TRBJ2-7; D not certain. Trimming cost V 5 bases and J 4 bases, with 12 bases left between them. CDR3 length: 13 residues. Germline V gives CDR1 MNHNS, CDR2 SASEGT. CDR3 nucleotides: TGTGCCAGCAGTACCTTGTATGGGTACGAGCAGTACTTC. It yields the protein CASSTLYGYEQYF.

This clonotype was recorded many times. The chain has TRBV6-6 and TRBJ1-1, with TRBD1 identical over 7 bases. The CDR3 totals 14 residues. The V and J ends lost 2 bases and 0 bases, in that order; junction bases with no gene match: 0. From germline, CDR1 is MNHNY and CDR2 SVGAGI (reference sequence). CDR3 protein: CASSYQGVNTEAFF. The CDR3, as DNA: TGTGCCAGCAGTTACCAGGGGGTGAACACTGAAGCTTTCTTT.

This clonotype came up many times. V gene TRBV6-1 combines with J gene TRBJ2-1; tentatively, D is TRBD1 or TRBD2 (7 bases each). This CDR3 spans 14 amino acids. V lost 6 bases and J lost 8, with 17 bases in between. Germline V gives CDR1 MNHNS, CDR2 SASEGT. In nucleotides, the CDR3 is TGTGCCAGCAGGCAGGGGGGAGGGCCAGATGAGCAGTTCTTC. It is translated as CASRQGGGPDEQFF.

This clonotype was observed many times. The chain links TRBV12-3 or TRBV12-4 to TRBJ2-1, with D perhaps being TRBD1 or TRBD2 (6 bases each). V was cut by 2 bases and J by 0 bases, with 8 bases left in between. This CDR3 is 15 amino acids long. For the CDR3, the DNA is TGTGCCAGCAGTTTAAAGGGGGGCTCCTACAATGAGCAGTTCTTC. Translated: CASSLKGGSYNEQFF.

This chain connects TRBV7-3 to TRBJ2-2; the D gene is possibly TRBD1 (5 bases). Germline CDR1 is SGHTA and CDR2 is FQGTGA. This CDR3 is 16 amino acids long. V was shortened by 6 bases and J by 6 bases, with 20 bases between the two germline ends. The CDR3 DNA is TGTGCCAGCAGTCAGGCGGCAGGGTTCCTATCCGGGGAGCTGTTTTTT. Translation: CASSQAAGFLSGELFF.

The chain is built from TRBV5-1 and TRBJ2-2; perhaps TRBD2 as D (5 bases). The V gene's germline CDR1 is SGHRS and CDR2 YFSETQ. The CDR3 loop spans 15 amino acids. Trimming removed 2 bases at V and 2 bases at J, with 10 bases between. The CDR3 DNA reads TGCGCCAGCAGCTTTTTCGGGGAAAACACCGGGGAGCTGTTTTTT. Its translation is CASSFFGENTGELFF.

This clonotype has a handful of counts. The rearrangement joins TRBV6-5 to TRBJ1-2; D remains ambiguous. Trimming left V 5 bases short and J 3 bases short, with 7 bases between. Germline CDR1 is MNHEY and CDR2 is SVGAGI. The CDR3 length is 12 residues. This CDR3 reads CASSSDYYGYTF. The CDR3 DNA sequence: TGTGCCAGCAGTAGTGACTACTATGGCTACACCTTC.

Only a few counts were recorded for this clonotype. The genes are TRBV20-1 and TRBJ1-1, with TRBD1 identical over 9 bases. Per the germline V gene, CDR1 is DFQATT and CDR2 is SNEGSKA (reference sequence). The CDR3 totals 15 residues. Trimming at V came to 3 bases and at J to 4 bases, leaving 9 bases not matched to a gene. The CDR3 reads CSARITGGAVTEAFF. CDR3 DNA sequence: TGCAGTGCTAGGATAACAGGGGGCGCAGTCACTGAAGCTTTCTTT.

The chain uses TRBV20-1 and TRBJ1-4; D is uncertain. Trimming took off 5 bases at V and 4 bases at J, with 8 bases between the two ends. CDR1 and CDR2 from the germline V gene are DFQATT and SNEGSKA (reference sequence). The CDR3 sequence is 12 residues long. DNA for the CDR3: TGCAGTGCTGAGTTCTTTAATGAAAAACTGTTTTTT. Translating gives CSAEFFNEKLFF.

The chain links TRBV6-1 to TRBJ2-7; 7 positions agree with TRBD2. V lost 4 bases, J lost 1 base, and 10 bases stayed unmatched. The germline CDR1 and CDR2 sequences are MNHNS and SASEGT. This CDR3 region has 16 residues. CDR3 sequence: CASSARTRTLSYEQYF. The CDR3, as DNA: TGTGCCAGCAGTGCCAGGACTAGAACATTATCCTACGAGCAGTACTTC.

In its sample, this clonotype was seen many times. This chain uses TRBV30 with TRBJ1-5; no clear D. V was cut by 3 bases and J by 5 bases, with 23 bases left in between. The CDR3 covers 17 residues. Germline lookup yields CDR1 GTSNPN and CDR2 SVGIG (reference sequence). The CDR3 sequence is CAWSGPEEGRADQPQHF. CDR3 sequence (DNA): TGTGCCTGGAGCGGACCTGAGGAGGGAAGGGCGGATCAGCCCCAGCATTTT.

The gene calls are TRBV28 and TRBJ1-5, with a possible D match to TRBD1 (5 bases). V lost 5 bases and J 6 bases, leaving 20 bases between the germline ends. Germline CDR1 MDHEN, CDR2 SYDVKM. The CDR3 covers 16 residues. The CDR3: CASSPRGLRGFQPQHF. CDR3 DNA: TGTGCCAGCAGTCCCCGGGGGTTAAGGGGCTTTCAGCCCCAGCATTTT.

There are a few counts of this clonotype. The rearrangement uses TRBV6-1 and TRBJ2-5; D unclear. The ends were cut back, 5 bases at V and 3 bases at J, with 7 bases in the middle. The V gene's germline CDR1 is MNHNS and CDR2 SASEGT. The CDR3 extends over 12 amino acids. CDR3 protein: CASSYTKETQYF. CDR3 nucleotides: TGTGCCAGCAGTTATACTAAAGAGACCCAGTACTTC.

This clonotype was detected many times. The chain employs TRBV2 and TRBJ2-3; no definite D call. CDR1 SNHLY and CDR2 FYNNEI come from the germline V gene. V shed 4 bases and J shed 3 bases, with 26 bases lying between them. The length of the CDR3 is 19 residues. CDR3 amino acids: CASSGPSKARMSGTDTQYF. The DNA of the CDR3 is TGTGCCAGCAGTGGTCCTAGTAAGGCTAGGATGTCCGGGACAGATACGCAGTATTTT.

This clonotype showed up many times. The CDR3 DNA is TGTGCCAGCAGCCCCCAGAGCAGGACGGAGACCCAGTACTTC. Residues: CASSPQSRTETQYF. The rearrangement joins TRBV9 to TRBJ2-5; unclear D gene. Trimming pared 4 bases from V and 5 bases from J, leaving 15 bases between. Germline V gene data show CDR1 as SGDLS and CDR2 as YYNGEE. This CDR3 spans 14 amino acids.

This CDR3 is CASSETGTTPYF. The DNA for the CDR3 is TGTGCCAGCAGTGAGACCGGGACGACTCCGTACTTC. The gene calls are TRBV2 and TRBJ2-5; D possibly uses TRBD1 or TRBD2 (5 bases each). In germline, CDR1 is SNHLY, CDR2 FYNNEI. Trimming stripped 3 bases from V and 13 bases from J, with 15 bases between. The CDR3 sequence is 12 residues long.

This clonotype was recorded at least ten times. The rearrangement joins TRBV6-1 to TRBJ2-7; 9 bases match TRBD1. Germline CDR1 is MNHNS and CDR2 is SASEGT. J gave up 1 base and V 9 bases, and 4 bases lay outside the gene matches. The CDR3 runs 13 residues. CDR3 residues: CASEGQGSYEQYF. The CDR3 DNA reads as TGTGCCAGTGAGGGACAGGGATCCTACGAGCAGTACTTC.